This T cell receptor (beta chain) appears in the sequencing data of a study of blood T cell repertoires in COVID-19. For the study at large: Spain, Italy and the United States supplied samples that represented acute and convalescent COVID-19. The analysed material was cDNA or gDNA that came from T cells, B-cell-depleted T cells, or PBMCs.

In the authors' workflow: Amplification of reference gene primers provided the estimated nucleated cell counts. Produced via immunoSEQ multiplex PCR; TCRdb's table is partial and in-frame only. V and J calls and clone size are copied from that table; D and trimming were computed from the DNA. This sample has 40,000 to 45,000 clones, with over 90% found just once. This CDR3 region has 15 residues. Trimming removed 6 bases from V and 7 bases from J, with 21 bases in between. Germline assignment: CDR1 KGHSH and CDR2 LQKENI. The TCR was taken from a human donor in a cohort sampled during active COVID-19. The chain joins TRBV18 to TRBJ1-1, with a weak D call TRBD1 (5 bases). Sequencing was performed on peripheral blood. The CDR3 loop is CASSTIQGPRGEAFF. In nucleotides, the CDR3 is TGTGCCAGCTCGACGATTCAGGGCCCCCGCGGTGAAGCTTTCTTT.